This T cell receptor beta chain was sequenced during a study of cytotoxic CD8 clonotypes in ibrutinib-treated CLL. Notes on the study in general: Contraction or stability on treatment was seen for public clonotypes, which were uncommon. Clonality increased at ibrutinib response and stayed stable in sustained remission. At progression, however, it fell back toward baseline.

The repertoire was sequenced with immunoSEQ multiplex PCR; TCRdb's copy has only in-frame clones and lacks some. The table includes 100,000 or so clones, 58% detected once. With 6 bases clipped from V and 2 bases from J, the junction kept 11 bases outside the gene matches. In germline, CDR1 is SGDLS, CDR2 YYNGEE. This CDR3 has 16 amino acids. On this clone itself: The antigen remains unidentified.

Sequenced material: PBMCs, taken after 24 months of ibrutinib treatment. The TCR comes from a human donor with chronic lymphocytic leukemia. The J gene is TRBJ2-3, the V gene TRBV9; the match to TRBD1 covers 8 bases. The CDR3 DNA is TGTGCCAGCACGATAGGACAGGGTGGTATCACAGATACGCAGTATTTT. Translated: CASTIGQGGITDTQYF.